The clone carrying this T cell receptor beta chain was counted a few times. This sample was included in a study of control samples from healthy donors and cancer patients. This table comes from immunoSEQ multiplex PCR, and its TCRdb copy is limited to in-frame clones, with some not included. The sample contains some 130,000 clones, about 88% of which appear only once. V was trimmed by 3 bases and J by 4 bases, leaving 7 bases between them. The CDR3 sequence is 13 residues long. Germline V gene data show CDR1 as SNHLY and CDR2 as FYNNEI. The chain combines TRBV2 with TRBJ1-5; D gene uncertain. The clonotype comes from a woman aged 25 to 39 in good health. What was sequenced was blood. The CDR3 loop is CASSDRGNQPQHF. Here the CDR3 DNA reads TGTGCCAGCAGTGATCGGGGTAATCAGCCCCAGCATTTT.